These 2 T cell receptor beta chains originate from one sample sequenced in a study of Graves' ophthalmopathy and Graves' hyperthyroidism. Transcripts of RNA were the source for amplifying TCR beta CDR3 regions. The authors performed first-round RT-PCR with HTBI primers and then a second-round multiplex PCR. TCRdb passed the multiplex PCR reads through MiXCR, listing each CDR3 protein once. The sample lists 150,000 or so distinct CDR3 sequences; 37% were seen once. The sequenced material came from peripheral blood. The source is a woman aged 35 to 49 with Graves' ophthalmopathy.

This clonotype was counted at least ten times. The V gene is TRBV19, the J gene TRBJ1-5; 8 bases fit TRBD1. The germline V gene has CDR1 LNHDA and CDR2 SQIVND (reference sequence). V lost 11 bases, J lost 5 bases, and 8 bases stayed unmatched. This CDR3 is 13 amino acids long. The CDR3 DNA reads as TGTGCCGTCGCCCCAGGGGGCGATCAGCCCCAGCATTTT. The encoded protein is CAVAPGGDQPQHF.

This clonotype has ten or more counts. The chain uses TRBV20-1 and TRBJ2-2; D not certain. Trimming cost V 4 bases and J 2 bases, with 5 bases left between them. The CDR3 contains 12 residues. Germline CDR1 and CDR2: DFQATT and SNEGSKA (reference sequence). CDR3 sequence: CSAIGNTGELFF. DNA of the CDR3: TGCAGTGCTATAGGAAACACCGGGGAGCTGTTTTTT.